Listed below are T cell receptor beta chains from one sample, sequenced in a study of blood T cell repertoires in COVID-19. Measured with immunoSEQ multiplex PCR; TCRdb has only the in-frame clones, and not every one. The table lists tens of thousands of clones, 90% to 95% of them singletons. The sequenced sample consisted of peripheral blood. Receptors originate from a man in his 60s with active or convalescent COVID-19. Both conserved end residues are part of each CDR3. D genes are given only for firm matches. Some rows mark clone size as missing; the rest say once, few, many or name a class of expanded clone.

16	.	TRBV15	TRBJ1-3	.	TGTGCCACCAGCAGAGGAAGAGAGGGAGCTGGAAACACCATATATTTT	CATSRGREGAGNTIYF
14	.	TRBV19	TRBJ1-1	once	TGTGCCAGTAGTATTGCGGCGCGGAACACTGAAGCTTTCTTT	CASSIAARNTEAFF
16	.	TRBV6-1	TRBJ1-5	.	TGTGCCAGCAGTGAAGTAAAGTGGCAGGGAGGTCAGCCCCAGCATTTT	CASSEVKWQGGQPQHF
15	.	TRBV7-6	TRBJ2-7	.	TGTGCCAGCAGCTTAGAAGGGAATAGCGGCTACGAGCAGTACTTC	CASSLEGNSGYEQYF
15	TRBD1	TRBV11-2	TRBJ2-7	.	TGTGCCAGCAGCCTTACAGGGGGTCGCGCCTACGAGCAGTACTTC	CASSLTGGRAYEQYF
16	TRBD1	TRBV5-1	TRBJ1-1	.	TGCGCCAGCAGCTCGAGGACAGGGTTCATGAACACTGAAGCTTTCTTT	CASSSRTGFMNTEAFF
17	TRBD2	TRBV11-2	TRBJ2-7	.	TGTGCCAGCACCTCATGGACTAGCGGAGGGATCCCTGGGGAGCAGTACTTC	CASTSWTSGGIPGEQYF
17	.	TRBV7-9	TRBJ1-1	.	TGTGCCAGCAGCCCCCGGGACATTGCCTCCCGGAACACTGAAGCTTTCTTT	CASSPRDIASRNTEAFF
14	TRBD1	TRBV28	TRBJ1-5	.	TGTGCCAGCAGTCCTCACGGACAGGGCGCGGCCCAGCATTTT	CASSPHGQGAAQHF
14	TRBD1	TRBV10-3	TRBJ1-2	.	TGTGCCATCAGCGCCGGGACAGCCAACTATGGCTACACCTTC	CAISAGTANYGYTF
17	.	TRBV7-8	TRBJ2-3	.	TGTGCCAGCAGCTTACTGGTCCACCAGGATACAACAGATACGCAGTATTTT	CASSLLVHQDTTDTQYF
13	.	TRBV18	TRBJ1-1	.	TGTGCCAGCTCCCAGAATAAGAACACTGAAGCTTTCTTT	CASSQNKNTEAFF
15	TRBD2	TRBV3-1/TRBV3-2	TRBJ2-3	.	TGTGCCAGCAGCCAAGTAGCGGGAGAGGGAGATACGCAGTATTTT	CASSQVAGEGDTQYF
12	.	TRBV5-1	TRBJ2-7	.	TGCGCCAGCAGCTTGTTGGCCGACGAGCAGTACTTC	CASSLLADEQYF
15	TRBD1	TRBV5-1	TRBJ2-1	.	TGCGCCAGCAGCTTCCGGGACAGGGATATCAATGAGCAGTTCTTC	CASSFRDRDINEQFF
14	TRBD1	TRBV6-5	TRBJ1-5	.	TGTGCCAGCAGGAACCGGGACAGGGATCAGCCCCAGCATTTT	CASRNRDRDQPQHF
16	TRBD2	TRBV28	TRBJ2-3	.	TGTGCCAGCAGTCCCTTCATGGGAGGGGGCACAGATACGCAGTATTTT	CASSPFMGGGTDTQYF
20	.	TRBV5-3	TRBJ1-6	.	TGTGCCAGAAGCTTGGGGCGGAACCCTCGAACGCCGGCCGTAAATTCACCCCTCCACTTT	CARSLGRNPRTPAVNSPLHF
13	.	TRBV7-2	TRBJ1-5	.	TGTGCCAGCAGCTTATTAGGGGGACAGCCCCAGCATTTT	CASSLLGGQPQHF
16	.	TRBV19	TRBJ1-3	.	TGTGCCAGTAGTCCCGCTGGCTCCCGCTCTGGAAACACCATATATTTT	CASSPAGSRSGNTIYF
14	.	TRBV25-1	TRBJ1-2	.	TGTGCCAGCAGTGCCGGGGGGACGTTTACTGGCTACACCTTC	CASSAGGTFTGYTF
15	TRBD2	TRBV3-1/TRBV3-2	TRBJ2-7	.	TGTGCCAGCAGCCTTCGACTAGCGGGGTTGGGCGAGCAGTACTTC	CASSLRLAGLGEQYF
20	TRBD1	TRBV4-1	TRBJ1-3	.	TGCGCCAGCAGCCTAACCGGGACAGCGCTCCTAAGCGTCTCTGGAAACACCATATATTTT	CASSLTGTALLSVSGNTIYF
15	TRBD2	TRBV12-5	TRBJ2-1	.	TGTGCTAGTGGGAAGGGGTCGGGAGGTAGGTATGAGCAGTTCTTC	CASGKGSGGRYEQFF
15	.	TRBV7-6	TRBJ2-2	.	TGTGCCAGCAGCTTAGGAGGGTGGGACACCGGGGAGCTGTTTTTT	CASSLGGWDTGELFF
16	TRBD2	TRBV15	TRBJ2-3	.	TGTGCCACCAGCACGATCGTAGCGGGGGGGCCAGATACGCAGTATTTT	CATSTIVAGGPDTQYF
17	TRBD2	TRBV5-4	TRBJ2-3	.	TGTGCCAGCAGCCCGGGTAGTCTCGCGGGGGGCGGGGATACGCAGTATTTT	CASSPGSLAGGGDTQYF
16	TRBD1	TRBV5-5	TRBJ2-3	.	TGTGCCAGCAGCTTTTCTGGGACAGGCAATGGGGATACGCAGTATTTT	CASSFSGTGNGDTQYF
18	.	TRBV27	TRBJ1-6	.	TGTGCCAGCAGTTCTCGGACGACAGCCGACTCCTATAATTCACCCCTCCACTTT	CASSSRTTADSYNSPLHF